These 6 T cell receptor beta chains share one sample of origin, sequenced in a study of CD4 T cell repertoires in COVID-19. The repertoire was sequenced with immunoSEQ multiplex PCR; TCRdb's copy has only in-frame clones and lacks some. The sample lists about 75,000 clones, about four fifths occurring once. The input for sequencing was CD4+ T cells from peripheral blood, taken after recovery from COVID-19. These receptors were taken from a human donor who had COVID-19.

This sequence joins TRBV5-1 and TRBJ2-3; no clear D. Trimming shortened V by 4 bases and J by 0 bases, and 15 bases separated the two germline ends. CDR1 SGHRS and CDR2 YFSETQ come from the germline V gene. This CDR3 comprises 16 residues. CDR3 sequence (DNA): TGCGCCAGCAGCCCTATCGGTCGAGAGAGCACAGATACGCAGTATTTT. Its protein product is CASSPIGRESTDTQYF.

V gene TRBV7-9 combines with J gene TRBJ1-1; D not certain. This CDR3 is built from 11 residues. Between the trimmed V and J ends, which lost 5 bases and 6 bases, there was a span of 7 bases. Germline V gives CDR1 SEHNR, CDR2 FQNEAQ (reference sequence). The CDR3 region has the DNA TGTGCCAGCAGCGGGTCCCCTGAAGCTTTCTTT. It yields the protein CASSGSPEAFF.

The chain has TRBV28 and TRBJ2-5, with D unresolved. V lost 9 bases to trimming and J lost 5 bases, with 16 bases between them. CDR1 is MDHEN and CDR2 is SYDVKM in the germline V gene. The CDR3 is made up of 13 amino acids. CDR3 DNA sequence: TGTGCCAGTCTTTCCCCGAATGAGGAGACCCAGTACTTC. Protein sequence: CASLSPNEETQYF. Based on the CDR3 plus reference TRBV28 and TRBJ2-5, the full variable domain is DVKVTQSSRYLVKRTGEKVFLECVQDMDHENMFWYRQDPGLGLRLIYFSYDVKMKEKGDIPEGYSVSREKKERFSLILESASTNQTSMYLCASLSPNEETQYFGPGTRLLVL.

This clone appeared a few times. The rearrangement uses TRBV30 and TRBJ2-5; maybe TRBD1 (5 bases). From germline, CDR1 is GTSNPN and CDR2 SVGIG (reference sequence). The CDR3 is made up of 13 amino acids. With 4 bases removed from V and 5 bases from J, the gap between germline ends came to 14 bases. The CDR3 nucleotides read TGTGCCTGGAAATTTCAGGGATATGAGACCCAGTACTTC. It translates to CAWKFQGYETQYF. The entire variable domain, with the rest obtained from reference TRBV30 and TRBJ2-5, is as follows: SQTIHQWPATLVQPVGSPLSLECTVEGTSNPNLYWYRQAAGRGLQLLFYSVGIGQISSEVPQNLSASRPQDRQFILSSKKLLLSDSGFYLCAWKFQGYETQYFGPGTRLLVL.

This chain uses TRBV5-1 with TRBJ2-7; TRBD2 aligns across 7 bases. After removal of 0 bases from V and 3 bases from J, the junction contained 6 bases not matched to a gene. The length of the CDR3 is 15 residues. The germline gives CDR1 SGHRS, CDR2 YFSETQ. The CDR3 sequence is CASSLGGSGYYEQYF. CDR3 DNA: TGCGCCAGCAGCTTGGGTGGTAGCGGGTACTACGAGCAGTACTTC.

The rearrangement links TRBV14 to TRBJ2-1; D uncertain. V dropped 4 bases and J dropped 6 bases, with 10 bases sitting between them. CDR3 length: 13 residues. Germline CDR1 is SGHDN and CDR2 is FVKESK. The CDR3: CASSRTLGNEQFF. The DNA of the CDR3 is TGTGCCAGCAGCCGCACATTGGGCAATGAGCAGTTCTTC.